This TCR beta chain was found in a study of T cell repertoires in cytomegalovirus infection. About this clonotype: Its specificity is not known.

TCRdb redid the calling of the reads with MiXCR, one entry per CDR3 protein. The profile shows around 750,000 distinct CDR3 sequences, approximately 32% of them singletons. CDR3 size: 11 residues. Looked up from germline, CDR1 is SNHLY and CDR2 is FYNNEI. Trimming removed 10 bases from V and 0 bases from J, with 4 bases in between. The chain joins TRBV2 to TRBJ2-4, with D unresolved. The starting material was cultured CD8+ T cells from PBMCs, obtained from culture after CMV antigen stimulation. The source of this sequence is a human donor in good health (CMV status not recorded). Some clones in this sample may be carry-over from other donors' samples. CDR3 DNA sequence: TGTGCCATCCTAGCCAAAAACATTCAGTACTTC. Amino acid sequence: CAILAKNIQYF. The full variable domain, in which reference TRBV2 and TRBJ2-4 provide the parts outside the CDR3, is EPEVTQTPSHQVTQMGQEVILRCVPISNHLYFYWYRQILGQKVEFLVSFYNNEISEKSEIFDDQFSVERPDGSNFTLKIRSTKLEDSAMYFCAILAKNIQYFGAGTRLSVL.